This T cell receptor (beta chain) was obtained from a study of cytomegalovirus exposure and HLA in healthy donors (dated by TCRdb to 2015 to 2018). Regarding the complete study: A later analysis indicated that the 110 or so validation repertoires were generated on the platform also employed for the approximately 700 repertoires of the first cohort. The study aimed to test whether cataloging public T cell receptors could reveal signatures of past pathogen exposure. Along with the approximately 700-subject first cohort, a separate validation cohort of about 110 different subjects was used. To predict cytomegalovirus infection status, the study brought together high-throughput TCR immunosequencing, statistical association of individual TCRs with disease status, and machine learning. Here is what the overall study found, with its caveats: In vitro tests confirmed that a few of the cytomegalovirus-associated TCR beta chains recognize cytomegalovirus antigens. In a later analysis, TCRs clustered in the first cohort were found to also tend to co-occur in the 100 to 150 validation repertoires, with approximately 93% of cluster scores above 0. The classifier was reported to diagnose cytomegalovirus status with high specificity and sensitivity in both the original and validation cohorts. All 120 or so repertoires were used to score co-occurrence in the validation cohort in a later analysis, because that analysis had no HLA typing for the cohort. The authors suggested that the approach could potentially be generalized to other disease states and immunological phenotypes. In the study, roughly 160 TCR beta chains were listed as associated with cytomegalovirus. Most TCR sequences were seen in very few donors, while some public TCRs were found in many individuals.

The library was generated by the immunoSEQ multiplex PCR assay. For the original study's pipeline: To diagnose cytomegalovirus status from the catalog of TCR beta chain sequences, a statistical classification framework was built. TCRdb provides this immuneACCESS table in a form limited to in-frame rearrangements. Some clones are lacking; in checked studies, under half of them reflect an unresolved V gene, and why the rest are absent is not known. D and trimming come from the DNA, and the V and J calls and clone size come from that table. The sample contains 70,000 or so clones, over 80% of them found a single time. The ten biggest clones cover around 3% of the sample. On this clone: Its recognized antigen is unknown. Per-nucleotide qualities are absent, and no much larger clonotype sits a single base away.

Donors formed part of the validation cohort, which comprised approximately 130 subjects and was distinct from the first cohort of 670 or so subjects. From a lookup of the germline V gene, CDR1 and CDR2 are MNHNS and SASEGT. V sheds 4 bases and J sheds 5 bases, leaving 17 bases between their ends. From its cysteine to its phenylalanine, the CDR3 spans 15 amino acids. The CDR3 DNA has 45 bases and is translated from base 1. The chain was built from TRBV6-1 and TRBJ1-1, with no confident D gene call. This sequence was found in a man younger than 30 in good health and CMV-seronegative. The source material was PBMCs. For the CDR3, the sequence is CASSALSVLSTEAFF. The DNA sequence reads TGTGCCAGCAGTGCTCTCTCTGTTCTTAGTACTGAAGCTTTCTTT.